Included here is one TCR beta chain sequence, with context. Its target is unknown. The data were taken from a study of long-term antiretroviral therapy in people with HIV. Findings and limits, study-wide: Clones that had undergone expansion before ART dominated the repertoire at all time points.

Investigators performed immunoSEQ version v3.0 at survey level. Method: immunoSEQ multiplex PCR; TCRdb's copy keeps in-frame clones and lacks some. Among tens of thousands of clones listed, about 95% were seen once. This CDR3 region has 11 residues. Germline V gene sequence: CDR1 GTSNPN, CDR2 SVGIG (reference sequence). Trimming stripped 2 bases from V and 7 bases from J, with 5 bases between. The sequenced sample was unsorted PBMCs, obtained approximately 6.1 years after starting antiretroviral therapy. This clonotype originated in a man aged 25 to 40 with HIV. The V and J genes are TRBV30 and TRBJ1-4; D remains unclear. The DNA of the CDR3 is TGTGCCTGGAGTCTCAGTGAAAAACTGTTTTTT. Translation gives CAWSLSEKLFF. The full variable domain, with the rest looked up from reference TRBV30 and TRBJ1-4, is SQTIHQWPATLVQPVGSPLSLECTVEGTSNPNLYWYRQAAGRGLQLLFYSVGIGQISSEVPQNLSASRPQDRQFILSSKKLLLSDSGFYLCAWSLSEKLFFGSGTQLSVL.